These T cell receptor beta chains were read from a single sample in a study of cytomegalovirus exposure and HLA in healthy donors. Using immunoSEQ multiplex PCR, the repertoire was profiled, and TCRdb retains in-frame clones only, with some absent. The sample carries roughly 190,000 clones, around 90% recorded once. The sequencing sample was made of PBMCs. Every receptor here comes from a boy aged 2 to 9 in good health and CMV-seronegative. CDR3s include the opening cysteine and the closing phenylalanine or tryptophan. The D gene is left open where the match is weak. Where a row states a size, it is once, few, many or the class of an expanded clone; other rows omit it.

j_call | d_call | v_call | cdr3_length | clone_size | cdr3_nt | cdr3_aa
TRBJ1-1 | TRBD1 | TRBV5-5 | 12 | once | TGTGCCAGCAGCTCCGGGACAGTCCTCGCTTTCTTT | CASSSGTVLAFF
TRBJ2-3 | TRBD2 | TRBV5-4 | 15 | . | TGTGCCAGCAGCTTGGCTACTAGCGGGACAGATACGCAGTATTTT | CASSLATSGTDTQYF
TRBJ2-7 | TRBD1 | TRBV4-1 | 15 | . | TGCGCCAGCAGCCAAGATGACAGGGTGAGCTACGAGCAGTACTTC | CASSQDDRVSYEQYF
TRBJ1-2 | . | TRBV19 | 13 | . | TGTGCCAGTATGCAGGGCGGTAACTATGGCTACACCTTC | CASMQGGNYGYTF
TRBJ1-2 | TRBD1 | TRBV7-9 | 15 | . | TGTGCCAGCAGCTTAGCGAATCCCAGGGACAGGGGCTACACCTTC | CASSLANPRDRGYTF
TRBJ1-1 | . | TRBV4-1 | 12 | . | TGCGCCAGCAACGGTGAAAACACTGAAGCTTTCTTT | CASNGENTEAFF
TRBJ2-7 | TRBD2 | TRBV7-9 | 14 | . | TGTGCCAGCAGCCCTAGCGGGGGATCCTACGAGCAGTACTTC | CASSPSGGSYEQYF
TRBJ2-5 | TRBD1 | TRBV30 | 15 | . | TGTGCCTGGAGTATCGGACAGGGCCGATGGGAGACCCAGTACTTC | CAWSIGQGRWETQYF
TRBJ2-1 | TRBD2 | TRBV29-1 | 13 | . | TGCAGCGTTGAAAGAGGGCTAGCGGGAGTACAGTTCTTC | CSVERGLAGVQFF
TRBJ1-2 | . | TRBV14 | 14 | . | TGTGCCAGCAGCCGCGGCTCCGAAGACTATGGCTACACCTTC | CASSRGSEDYGYTF
TRBJ1-1 | . | TRBV4-2 | 16 | . | TGTGCCAGCAGCCAAGATTATCGACAGTCGAACACTGAAGCTTTCTTT | CASSQDYRQSNTEAFF
TRBJ2-3 | TRBD2 | TRBV9 | 18 | . | TGTGCCAGCAGCGAGACTAGCGGGAACTCATTGGGCACAGATACGCAGTATTTT | CASSETSGNSLGTDTQYF
TRBJ1-3 | TRBD1 | TRBV5-1 | 17 | . | TGCGCCAGCAGCCTCGGGACAGCCCTTAGCTCTGGAAACACCATATATTTT | CASSLGTALSSGNTIYF
TRBJ1-5 | . | TRBV7-2 | 16 | . | TGTGCCAGCAGCTTAGCGGGGAGACCTAGCAATCAGCCCCAGCATTTT | CASSLAGRPSNQPQHF
TRBJ1-1 | . | TRBV7-9 | 14 | . | TGTGCCAGCAGCTTCGGAGGGGCGGTCACTGAAGCTTTCTTT | CASSFGGAVTEAFF
TRBJ1-6 | . | TRBV7-3 | 15 | . | TGTGCCAGCAGCTTCGATGGGGCCGTGAATTCACCCCTCCACTTT | CASSFDGAVNSPLHF
TRBJ1-1 | . | TRBV6-6 | 13 | few | TGTGCCAGCAGTTACCTAAGGGGTCTTGAAGCTTTCTTT | CASSYLRGLEAFF
TRBJ2-3 | TRBD1 | TRBV6-7 | 16 | . | TGTGCCAGCAGTGGTGGACAGGGGTACTGCACAGATACGCAGTATTTT | CASSGGQGYCTDTQYF
TRBJ2-1 | . | TRBV19 | 13 | . | TGTGCCAGTAGTATGGACTCCGACGGTGAGCAGTTCTTC | CASSMDSDGEQFF
TRBJ1-1 | TRBD1 | TRBV30 | 15 | . | TGTGCCTGGGCCAGCTGTCAGGGGGCGAACACTGAAGCTTTCTTT | CAWASCQGANTEAFF
TRBJ2-7 | TRBD1 | TRBV10-1 | 14 | . | TGCGCCAGCAGTCCTGGGACAGGGGCCTACGAGCAGTACTTC | CASSPGTGAYEQYF
TRBJ1-3 | . | TRBV18 | 15 | once | TGTGCCAGCTCACCCGGCTCCGGCGGGGGAAACACCATATATTTT | CASSPGSGGGNTIYF
TRBJ1-5 | TRBD1 | TRBV4-1 | 16 | . | TGCGCCAGCAGCCAAGATAGGGGACAGGGTTATCAGCCCCAGCATTTT | CASSQDRGQGYQPQHF
TRBJ2-2 | TRBD2 | TRBV7-9 | 16 | once | TGTGCCAGCAGCCCCAGACTAGCGGGGGGGCCGGGGGAGCTGTTTTTT | CASSPRLAGGPGELFF
TRBJ2-1 | TRBD2 | TRBV5-1 | 17 | . | TGCGCCAGCAGCTTCAGTTGGGGGAGGGTGGGCCCTTTGGAGCAGTTCTTC | CASSFSWGRVGPLEQFF
TRBJ2-7 | . | TRBV5-1 | 15 | . | TGCGCCAGCAGCTCGGCGAGGTGGAATCCCTACGAGCAGTACTTC | CASSSARWNPYEQYF
TRBJ2-3 | . | TRBV6-4 | 16 | once | TGTGCCAGCAGTGACACACCAACCTCTAGCACAGATACGCAGTATTTT | CASSDTPTSSTDTQYF
TRBJ2-7 | TRBD2 | TRBV6-5 | 15 | . | TGTGCCAGCAGTTACTCGATAGGGACTAGCTACGAGCAGTACTTC | CASSYSIGTSYEQYF
TRBJ2-1 | TRBD2 | TRBV6-5 | 14 | . | TGTGCCAGCAAGACGACTAGCCCGAACAATGAGCAGTTCTTC | CASKTTSPNNEQFF
TRBJ2-7 | . | TRBV30 | 12 | . | TGTGCCTGGAACAGGGTCTCCTACGAGCAGTACTTC | CAWNRVSYEQYF
TRBJ2-3 | TRBD1 | TRBV2 | 15 | . | TGTGCCAGCAGAGTTACAGGGGAAGTCACAGATACGCAGTATTTT | CASRVTGEVTDTQYF
TRBJ1-1 | TRBD1 | TRBV6-5 | 13 | . | TGTGCCAGCAGTTACGACAGGGTGGGGGCAGCTTTCTTT | CASSYDRVGAAFF
TRBJ2-7 | . | TRBV25-1 | 15 | . | TGTGCCAGCAGTGAGGGGGGTGGGCTTACGATGGAGCAGTACTTC | CASSEGGGLTMEQYF
TRBJ2-2 | . | TRBV6-1 | 16 | . | TGTGCCAGCAGTGATGACGGAGGGGACTACACCGGGGAGCTGTTTTTT | CASSDDGGDYTGELFF
TRBJ2-1 | TRBD2 | TRBV19 | 14 | . | TGTGCCAGTAGTATTGCGGGGGGGTACGATGAGCAGTTCTTC | CASSIAGGYDEQFF
TRBJ1-1 | TRBD1 | TRBV18 | 17 | . | TGTGCCAGCTCACCCTGGGGCAGGGGGCCAAGGAACACTGAAGCTTTCTTT | CASSPWGRGPRNTEAFF